This T cell receptor beta chain emerged from a study of blood T cells in healthy people across ages. Findings and limits, study-wide: No one knew whether donors had CMV, which possibly confounded expanded clonotype changes. Older age coincided with a roughly linear decline in TCR beta diversity per million T cells.

With regard to this clonotype: As yet, its antigen is unknown.

A second PCR of about 7 to 11 cycles used a sample-barcoded 5' primer and a J-beta primer mix. TCRdb used MiXCR to reprocess the 5' RACE reads, holding one entry per CDR3 protein. The table records roughly 1,300,000 distinct CDR3 sequences, 59% of them present only once. This clonotype originated in a man between 18 and 35 years old in good health. Sequenced: blood.

The DNA of the CDR3 is TGCAGTGCTAGAGATATACGGACTAGCGGGTGGATCGGGAATGAGCAGTTCTTC. Its translation: CSARDIRTSGWIGNEQFF. The rearrangement joins TRBV20-1 to TRBJ2-1, with TRBD2 identical over 11 bases. The CDR3 has 18 amino acids. J gave up 7 bases and V 0 bases, and 14 bases lay outside the gene matches. Per germline, CDR1 DFQATT and CDR2 SNEGSKA (reference sequence).